These 7 T cell receptor beta chains came from one sample sequenced in a study of blood T cell repertoires in COVID-19. Profiling relied on immunoSEQ multiplex PCR, and the TCRdb table lists in-frame clones only, not all of them. The sample lists fewer than 200,000 clones, about 88% occurring once. Sequenced material: peripheral blood. These receptors all come from a man aged 60 to 75 with acute or convalescent COVID-19.

This chain connects TRBV12-5 to TRBJ2-1, with TRBD2 matching over 7 bases. This CDR3 is built from 17 residues. The germline CDR1 and CDR2 sequences are LGHNT and FRNRAP. The trim removed 0 bases at V and 3 bases at J, leaving 8 bases unmatched. CDR3 residues: CASGLVLGGGVYNEQFF. CDR3 bases: TGTGCTAGTGGTTTGGTACTTGGCGGGGGAGTCTACAATGAGCAGTTCTTC.

The V call is TRBV24-1, the J call TRBJ2-7; 7 nucleotides agree with TRBD1. This CDR3 has 16 residues. The V and J ends lost 3 bases and 2 bases, in that order; junction bases with no gene match: 9. CDR1 and CDR2 (germline): KGHDR, SFDVKD. The CDR3 here is CATSDAFEGAAYEQYV. The CDR3 nucleotides read TGTGCCACCAGTGATGCCTTCGAGGGGGCGGCCTACGAGCAGTACGTC.

The chain combines TRBV18 with TRBJ2-5; D is unresolved. Trimming cost V 3 bases and J 3 bases, with 8 bases left between them. The germline V gene encodes CDR1 KGHSH and CDR2 LQKENI. The CDR3 has 13 amino acids. The CDR3 here is CASSPTLEETQYF. In nucleotides, the CDR3 is TGTGCCAGCTCACCCACCTTAGAAGAGACCCAGTACTTC.

This chain uses TRBV5-1 with TRBJ2-1; D is uncertain. CDR3 size: 16 residues. Germline-derived CDR1 and CDR2 are SGHRS and YFSETQ. V was shortened by 0 bases and J by 0 bases, with 10 bases between the two germline ends. CDR3 amino acids: CASSLGTWSSYNEQFF. In DNA form, the CDR3 reads TGCGCCAGCAGCTTGGGTACATGGAGCTCCTACAATGAGCAGTTCTTC.

The chain couples TRBV5-1 to TRBJ1-2; maybe TRBD1 (6 bases). V lost 4 bases to trimming and J lost 2 bases, with 9 bases between them. Germline CDR1 reads SGHRS; CDR2 reads YFSETQ. The CDR3 has 13 amino acids. CDR3 in DNA: TGCGCCAGCAGCGCGGACAGAAACTATGGCTACACCTTC. This gives the protein CASSADRNYGYTF.

The V call is TRBV4-3, the J call TRBJ2-7, with D hard to call. The V and J ends lost 1 base and 1 base respectively, with 8 bases between them. This CDR3 has 14 residues. Germline CDR1 reads LGHNA; CDR2 reads YSLEER. The chain's CDR3 is CASSQGGYSYEQYF. The CDR3 DNA reads TGCGCCAGCAGCCAAGGAGGCTATTCCTACGAGCAGTACTTC.

The chain uses TRBV25-1 and TRBJ1-4; TRBD1 matches at 8 bases. The CDR3 totals 17 residues. Germline CDR1 is MGHDK and CDR2 is SYGVNS. V shed 5 bases, J shed 6 bases, and the junction held 14 bases outside the gene matches. The CDR3 region has the DNA TGTGCCAGCAGTAATCGACAGGGGAACAGATTTTATGAAAAACTGTTTTTT. Translated, it gives CASSNRQGNRFYEKLFF.